This TCR beta chain was profiled in a study of OX40 agonist ivuxolimab in advanced cancers. As for the study in general: In this cohort, patients received ivuxolimab, an agonistic anti-OX40 (CD134) antibody. Three dose-escalation patients had partial responses: one with hepatocellular carcinoma and two with cutaneous melanoma.

Sequencing used immunoSEQ multiplex PCR; TCRdb keeps in-frame clones, though not all of them. The data show 55,000 or so clones, roughly 87% seen once. Drawing of blood for sampling happened at baseline, at cycle 4 day 1, and at cycle 7 day 1. The CDR3 totals 17 residues. Trimming at V came to 5 bases and at J to 0 bases, leaving 10 bases not matched to a gene. Germline V gene sequence: CDR1 SEHNR, CDR2 FQNEAQ (reference sequence). Sequenced material: CD4+ or CD8+ T cells sorted from blood, taken in a trial of the OX40 agonist ivuxolimab. The source of this sequence is an adult with an advanced solid tumor such as melanoma, head and neck, liver or kidney cancer. The gene calls are TRBV7-9 and TRBJ1-5; 7 bases are a match to TRBD1. The CDR3 spells CASSPEGQDLSNQPQHF. The CDR3, as DNA: TGTGCCAGCAGCCCCGAAGGACAGGATCTTAGCAATCAGCCCCAGCATTTT.